The TCR beta chain under discussion was sequenced for a study of shared clonotypes between healthy human individuals. V lost 4 bases and J lost 6, with 15 bases in between. CDR1 and CDR2 (germline): LGHNA, YNFKEQ. The CDR3 totals 14 residues. Genomic DNA belonging to each subset was distributed in equal measure over several immunoSEQ plates. Clones were sequenced by immunoSEQ multiplex PCR, and TCRdb holds only the in-frame ones, with some missing. Among over a million clones listed, roughly 74% were seen once. V gene TRBV4-2 combines with J gene TRBJ1-1; TRBD1 is a possible D gene (6 bases). The clonotype comes from a young man in good health. Some clones in this sample may be carry-over from other donors' samples. What was sequenced was memory CD4+ T cells from PBMCs. Subset specified: CD45RA-negative fraction. CDR3 nucleotides: TGTGCCAGCAGCCGCGAGGCAGGGGACCCTGAAGCTTTCTTT. Protein: CASSREAGDPEAFF.